This T cell receptor (beta chain) was documented in a study of shared clonotypes between healthy human individuals. The germline gives CDR1 SGHAT, CDR2 FQNNGV. The length of the CDR3 is 14 residues. The V end lost 6 bases, the J end lost 0 bases, and 9 bases lay between the germline ends. The method was immunoSEQ multiplex PCR; TCRdb's version includes in-frame clones alone and lacks a portion of them. The table records about 2.4 million clones, roughly 93% of them present only once. As concerns this clone: This CDR3 is also generated by other DNA sequences in the sample.

Sequencing was done on a sample of naive CD4+ T cells from PBMCs. The subset is: CD45RA+ positively selected. The chain uses TRBV11-2 and TRBJ2-1; D may be TRBD2 (6 bases). This TCR derives from a man aged 18 to 35 in good health. Some clones in this sample may be carry-over from other donors' samples. The CDR3 coding sequence is TGTGCCAGCAGTTACGGGAGCTCCTACAATGAGCAGTTCTTC. It is translated as CASSYGSSYNEQFF.